The rows below give T cell receptor beta chains drawn from one sample of a study of blood T cell repertoires in COVID-19. Only in-frame clones appear in the TCRdb table, and some are missing; sequencing was by immunoSEQ multiplex PCR. This repertoire shows about 190,000 clones, more than 75% found once; its top ten account for around 13%. Sequences were obtained from peripheral blood. These receptors all stem from a woman aged 70 to 79 with COVID-19, enrolled during active disease. Both conserved end residues are part of each CDR3. The D gene is left open where the match is weak. Some rows mark clone size as missing; the rest say once, few, many or name a class of expanded clone.

j_call | clone_size | d_call | v_call | cdr3_aa | cdr3_nt
TRBJ1-6 | . | TRBD1 | TRBV18 | CASSPQRATGGKKNSPLHF | TGTGCCAGCTCACCCCAGAGGGCGACAGGGGGAAAGAAAAATTCACCCCTCCACTTT
TRBJ2-1 | . | TRBD1 | TRBV5-4 | CASSLGQGRYNEQFF | TGTGCCAGCAGCTTGGGACAGGGGCGATACAATGAGCAGTTCTTC
TRBJ1-3 | . | . | TRBV10-3 | CAISEPRGPGNTIYF | TGTGCCATCAGTGAGCCTCGTGGGCCCGGAAACACCATATATTTT
TRBJ2-7 | . | . | TRBV2 | CASSEQVGLYEQYF | TGTGCCAGCAGTGAACAGGTCGGCCTTTACGAGCAGTACTTC
TRBJ1-1 | once | . | TRBV5-8 | CASRRPLSSGTEAFF | TGTGCCAGCAGGCGCCCGTTATCTTCGGGGACTGAAGCTTTCTTT
TRBJ1-5 | . | . | TRBV27 | CASSPTGPNQPQHF | TGTGCCAGCAGCCCAACAGGACCCAATCAGCCCCAGCATTTT
TRBJ1-6 | . | . | TRBV5-4 | CASSDGYDNSPLHF | TGTGCCAGCAGCGACGGGTACGATAATTCACCCCTCCACTTT
TRBJ2-7 | . | . | TRBV4-1 | CASSRSGFSYEQYF | TGCGCCAGCAGCAGGAGCGGATTTAGCTACGAGCAGTACTTC
TRBJ2-5 | . | . | TRBV19 | CASSMGETQYF | TGTGCCAGTAGTATGGGCGAGACCCAGTACTTC
TRBJ2-5 | . | TRBD1 | TRBV12-3/TRBV12-4 | CASSTGEETQYF | TGTGCCAGCAGCACAGGGGAAGAGACCCAGTACTTC
TRBJ2-7 | . | TRBD2 | TRBV6-6 | CASSPQLAGGDEQYF | TGTGCCAGCAGTCCTCAACTAGCGGGAGGGGACGAGCAGTACTTC
TRBJ1-3 | . | . | TRBV5-6 | CASSYGVGSGNTIYF | TGTGCCAGCAGCTATGGCGTCGGGTCTGGAAACACCATATATTTT
TRBJ2-5 | . | . | TRBV5-5 | CASSFRNSQETQYF | TGTGCCAGCAGCTTTAGGAACAGCCAAGAGACCCAGTACTTC
TRBJ1-1 | . | TRBD1 | TRBV18 | CASSPFSGQPGNTEAFF | TGTGCCAGCTCACCATTTTCGGGACAGCCAGGGAACACTGAAGCTTTCTTT
TRBJ2-1 | . | . | TRBV5-6 | CASSSPLVSSEQFF | TGTGCCAGCAGCTCGCCCCTTGTTAGTAGTGAGCAGTTCTTC
TRBJ1-2 | . | . | TRBV19 | CASSISGERGGYTF | TGTGCCAGTAGTATCTCGGGGGAACGGGGTGGCTACACCTTC
TRBJ2-1 | . | TRBD1 | TRBV6-5 | CASSPQGNEQFF | TGTGCCAGCAGCCCACAGGGGAATGAGCAGTTCTTC
TRBJ1-6 | few | . | TRBV11-3 | CASRTREVGPLHF | TGTGCCAGCAGAACCAGGGAGGTTGGGCCCCTCCACTTT
TRBJ2-7 | . | TRBD1 | TRBV4-1 | CASSFTGGRSYEQYF | TGCGCCAGCAGCTTCACAGGGGGCAGGTCCTACGAGCAGTACTTC
TRBJ1-3 | . | TRBD1 | TRBV25-1 | CASSEGQGVSGNTIYF | TGTGCCAGCAGTGAGGGACAGGGGGTTTCGGGAAACACCATATATTTT
TRBJ2-3 | few | . | TRBV21-1 | CASSKRWTGGSDTQYF | TGTGCCAGCAGCAAAAGATGGACAGGGGGGTCGGATACGCAGTATTTT
TRBJ2-2 | . | TRBD1 | TRBV7-7 | CASSQGGLGTGELFF | TGTGCTAGCAGCCAAGGGGGCTTGGGCACCGGGGAGCTGTTTTTT
TRBJ1-2 | . | TRBD1 | TRBV4-3 | CASSQGTGGNYGYTF | TGCGCCAGCAGCCAGGGGACAGGGGGCAACTATGGCTACACCTTC
TRBJ2-7 | . | TRBD1 | TRBV6-2/TRBV6-3 | CASSSPTGRDEQYF | TGTGCCAGCAGTTCGCCGACAGGGCGTGACGAGCAGTACTTC
TRBJ2-7 | . | . | TRBV6-1 | CASSDYSIPPYEQYF | TGTGCCAGCAGTGATTACAGCATTCCCCCCTACGAGCAGTACTTC
TRBJ2-6 | . | TRBD1 | TRBV4-2 | CASSQVLRTGAGANVLTF | TGTGCCAGCAGCCAAGTTTTACGGACAGGGGCTGGGGCCAACGTCCTGACTTTC
TRBJ2-3 | . | TRBD2 | TRBV6-5 | CASRLAGVGTQYF | TGTGCCAGCAGACTCGCGGGAGTCGGTACGCAGTATTTT
TRBJ1-2 | . | TRBD1 | TRBV5-1 | CASSLLPGQGAYGYTF | TGCGCCAGCAGCTTGTTGCCGGGACAGGGGGCCTATGGCTACACCTTC
TRBJ1-5 | . | . | TRBV30 | CAWRIKTGGNQPQHF | TGTGCCTGGAGAATTAAAACGGGGGGCAATCAGCCCCAGCATTTT
TRBJ2-3 | . | TRBD2 | TRBV7-2 | CASSPGTKTDTQYF | TGTGCCAGCAGCCCCGGGACTAAGACAGATACGCAGTATTTT
TRBJ1-2 | few | TRBD1 | TRBV29-1 | CSVEGGQGAHGYTF | TGCAGCGTTGAAGGGGGACAGGGGGCTCATGGCTACACCTTC
TRBJ2-7 | . | . | TRBV3-1/TRBV3-2 | CASSQVLTVFYEQYF | TGTGCCAGCAGCCAAGTTCTCACAGTTTTCTACGAGCAGTACTTC
TRBJ2-1 | . | . | TRBV19 | CASRVRGSYNEQFF | TGTGCCAGTAGGGTACGGGGTTCCTACAATGAGCAGTTCTTC
TRBJ2-7 | . | . | TRBV2 | CASSYTGWYEQYF | TGTGCCAGCAGTTATACCGGGTGGTACGAGCAGTACTTC
TRBJ2-2 | . | . | TRBV7-2 | CASSSTRASGELFF | TGTGCCAGCAGTTCGACTAGAGCGTCCGGGGAGCTGTTTTTT
TRBJ1-2 | . | . | TRBV15 | CATSRSGANYGYTF | TGTGCCACCAGCAGATCCGGGGCTAACTATGGCTACACCTTC
TRBJ2-5 | . | TRBD1 | TRBV19 | CASSPRVGTASLTQYF | TGTGCCAGTAGTCCCCGAGTGGGGACAGCATCATTGACCCAGTACTTC
TRBJ1-2 | few | . | TRBV28 | CASSLGARDYGYTF | TGTGCCAGCAGTTTGGGGGCGCGGGACTATGGCTACACCTTC
TRBJ1-6 | . | TRBD1 | TRBV15 | CATGVTGQDNSPLHF | TGTGCCACCGGAGTGACGGGACAGGATAATTCACCCCTCCACTTT
TRBJ1-1 | . | . | TRBV30 | CAWSGWAARTEAFF | TGTGCCTGGAGTGGTTGGGCAGCCCGCACTGAAGCTTTCTTT
TRBJ2-2 | . | TRBD2 | TRBV7-6 | CASSLTRGRGTGELFF | TGTGCCAGCAGCTTAACTCGCGGGAGGGGCACCGGGGAGCTGTTTTTT
TRBJ2-1 | . | . | TRBV21-1 | CASSKVGLAGNEQFF | TGTGCCAGCAGCAAAGTGGGACTAGCGGGCAATGAGCAGTTCTTC
TRBJ2-2 | . | . | TRBV5-1 | CASSPGHTGELFF | TGCGCCAGCAGTCCAGGGCACACCGGGGAGCTGTTTTTT
TRBJ1-5 | . | . | TRBV28 | CASSWGPILPQHF | TGTGCCAGCAGTTGGGGCCCAATTTTGCCCCAGCATTTT
TRBJ2-7 | . | . | TRBV9 | CASPETSRYEQYF | TGTGCCAGCCCCGAGACTAGTCGTTACGAGCAGTACTTC
TRBJ2-7 | . | TRBD2 | TRBV5-1 | CASSLEAGIAGGRYEQYF | TGCGCCAGCAGCTTGGAAGCAGGGATAGCGGGAGGGCGCTACGAGCAGTACTTC
TRBJ2-7 | . | TRBD1 | TRBV7-9 | CASSLQGASYEQYF | TGTGCCAGCAGCTTACAGGGGGCGTCCTACGAGCAGTACTTC
TRBJ1-5 | . | TRBD1 | TRBV5-1 | CASRLGTDSNQPQHF | TGCGCCAGCAGGCTCGGGACAGATAGCAATCAGCCCCAGCATTTT
TRBJ2-5 | . | . | TRBV12-3/TRBV12-4 | CASSPLETQYF | TGTGCCAGCAGTCCCCTGGAGACCCAGTACTTC
TRBJ1-5 | few | . | TRBV6-4 | CASSPGPNQPQHF | TGTGCCAGCAGCCCCGGTCCCAATCAGCCCCAGCATTTT
TRBJ2-7 | . | TRBD1 | TRBV2 | CASSGGQGSYEQYF | TGTGCCAGCAGTGGGGGACAGGGTTCCTACGAGCAGTACTTC
TRBJ1-4 | . | . | TRBV3-1/TRBV3-2 | CASSQLGEDEKLFF | TGTGCCAGCAGCCAACTAGGGGAGGATGAAAAACTGTTTTTT
TRBJ2-5 | . | . | TRBV4-2 | CASSQGVEYQETQYF | TGTGCCAGCAGCCAAGGTGTGGAGTACCAAGAGACCCAGTACTTC
TRBJ2-1 | . | TRBD1 | TRBV27 | CASSLGRGRNEQFF | TGTGCCAGCAGTTTGGGAAGGGGGCGAAATGAGCAGTTCTTC
TRBJ1-2 | few | TRBD1 | TRBV5-1 | CASSSWTGTSNYGYTF | TGCGCCAGCAGCTCTTGGACAGGCACCTCTAACTATGGCTACACCTTC
TRBJ2-4 | . | . | TRBV7-2 | CASSPDPTRDIQYF | TGTGCCAGCAGCCCGGACCCGACGAGGGACATTCAGTACTTC